The 20 T cell receptor beta chains below come from one sample, sequenced in a study of T cells in Graves' hyperthyroidism and ophthalmopathy. Amplification of TCR beta CDR3 regions used RNA as the template. During a first-round RT-PCR of the TCR CDR3, the HTBI primer set was used. TCRdb called the multiplex PCR reads again in MiXCR, with one record for every CDR3 protein. Of about 320,000 distinct CDR3 sequences listed, around a sixth are singletons. Specimen: blood. The receptor set was obtained from a man aged 30 to 39 with Graves' hyperthyroidism.

This clonotype turned up a few times. The CDR3, as DNA: TGTGCCAGCAGCTTCGGGGGACAGGGGAACAATGAGCAGTTCTTC. Protein sequence: CASSFGGQGNNEQFF. The chain links TRBV7-9 to TRBJ2-1, with 10 positions matching TRBD1. V was clipped by 3 bases and J by 5 bases; unmatched bases: 4. Germline V gives CDR1 SEHNR, CDR2 FQNEAQ (reference sequence). CDR3 length: 15 amino acids.

The CDR3 here is CASSHPGAEGGTGELFF. The CDR3 DNA follows: TGCGCCAGCAGCCACCCTGGGGCAGAGGGTGGTACCGGGGAGCTGTTTTTT. The chain recombines TRBV4-1 with TRBJ2-2; D assignment may be TRBD1 or TRBD2 (5 bases each). The germline gives CDR1 MGHRA, CDR2 YSYEKL. CDR3 length: 17 amino acids. Between the trimmed V and J ends, which lost 3 bases and 5 bases, there was a span of 19 bases.

In its sample, this clonotype was seen many times. The chain couples TRBV20-1 to TRBJ2-3, with TRBD2 matching 10 bases. Germline V lookup: CDR1 DFQATT, CDR2 SNEGSKA (reference sequence). Trimming took 2 bases from V and 7 from J; bases not matched to a gene: 12. CDR3 size: 16 residues. CDR3: CSARSTSGIPGNTQYF. For the CDR3, the DNA is TGCAGTGCTAGAAGTACTAGCGGGATTCCGGGGAATACGCAGTATTTT.

Note on this clonotype: The junction departs from the called germline gene at one end, perhaps through a read error. V gene TRBV20-1 combines with J gene TRBJ2-1; TRBD2 is a possible D gene (5 bases). CDR1 DFQATT and CDR2 SNEGSKA come from the germline V gene (reference sequence). The CDR3 length is 14 residues. The CDR3 bases are TGCAGTGCTAGGGATAGGGCCCAGCGGAATGAGCACTTCTTC. It translates to CSARDRAQRNEHFF.

Ten or more counts support this clonotype. This chain uses TRBV6-1 with TRBJ2-7; possibly TRBD2 for D (5 bases). From germline, CDR1 is MNHNS and CDR2 SASEGT. The CDR3 contains 13 residues. Trimming pared 5 bases from V and 5 bases from J, leaving 13 bases between. The CDR3 reads CASSFRAGDEQYF. DNA for the CDR3: TGTGCCAGCAGTTTCCGGGCCGGGGACGAGCAGTACTTC.

This clonotype was picked up many times. The gene calls are TRBV10-3 and TRBJ1-1, with 7 bases fitting TRBD1. Germline-derived CDR1 and CDR2 are ENHRY and SYGVKD. The CDR3 is 14 amino acids. With V trimmed by 0 bases and J by 10 bases, 8 bases remained unmatched. The CDR3 region is CAISESVTGSTAFF. The DNA of the CDR3 is TGTGCCATCAGTGAGTCTGTGACAGGGTCTACAGCTTTCTTT.

This clonotype showed up many times. The rearrangement links TRBV20-1 to TRBJ2-7; 11 bases are a match to TRBD2. The CDR3 extends over 13 amino acids. V shed 7 bases, J shed 6 bases, and the junction held 8 bases outside the gene matches. CDR1 and CDR2 (germline): DFQATT, SNEGSKA (reference sequence). This CDR3 is CSVLAGVNSEQYF. DNA of the CDR3: TGCAGTGTACTAGCGGGAGTAAATTCCGAGCAGTACTTC.

CDR3 region: CASSFRASATGELFF. The CDR3 DNA is TGTGCCAGCAGCTTTAGGGCTAGCGCCACCGGGGAGCTGTTTTTT. J is TRBJ2-2 and V is TRBV7-9; D is possibly TRBD2 (6 bases). The V gene's germline CDR1 is SEHNR and CDR2 FQNEAQ (reference sequence). Trimming removed 3 bases at V and 4 bases at J, with 12 bases between. The CDR3 is 15 amino acids.

The chain joins TRBV19 to TRBJ1-5; 8 bases are a match to TRBD1. This CDR3 is 16 amino acids long. Germline CDR1 reads LNHDA; CDR2 reads SQIVND (reference sequence). V shed 6 bases, J shed 0 bases, and the junction held 7 bases outside the gene matches. In DNA, the CDR3 is TGTGCCAGTAGACCCGACAGGGGCGGTAGCAATCAGCCCCAGCATTTT. This gives the protein CASRPDRGGSNQPQHF.

Only a few counts were recorded for this clonotype. The chain is built from TRBV7-9 and TRBJ2-2; D not certain. This CDR3 has 16 amino acids. V lost 4 bases and J lost 4, with 16 bases in between. Germline assignment: CDR1 SEHNR and CDR2 FQNEAQ (reference sequence). CDR3 in DNA: TGTGCCAGCAGCTCCCCTGGAGATCGTGTCACCGGGGAGCTGTTTTTT. This encodes CASSSPGDRVTGELFF.

This clonotype was observed many times. This chain uses TRBV5-1 with TRBJ2-7; TRBD1 or TRBD2 may be the D gene (5 bases each). This CDR3 has 12 residues. CDR1 and CDR2 (germline): SGHRS, YFSETQ. Trimming removed 3 bases from V and 5 bases from J, with 9 bases in between. This CDR3 reads CASSWGSDEQYF. In nucleotides, the CDR3 is TGCGCCAGCAGCTGGGGGTCCGACGAGCAGTACTTC.

This clonotype was counted many times. The gene calls are TRBV18 and TRBJ2-3, with 7 bases fitting TRBD2. Trimming took 6 bases from V and 0 from J; bases not matched to a gene: 12. Germline CDR1 reads KGHSH; CDR2 reads LQKENI. The CDR3 runs 17 residues. The CDR3 coding sequence is TGTGCCAGCTCCGCGACTCGGGGAGCGGGAAGCACAGATACGCAGTATTTT. Translating gives CASSATRGAGSTDTQYF.

The chain joins TRBV27 to TRBJ1-1; 9 bases are a match to TRBD1. This CDR3 is built from 17 residues. The V and J ends lost 5 bases and 8 bases, in that order; junction bases with no gene match: 18. Germline V lookup: CDR1 MNHEY, CDR2 SMNVEV (reference sequence). CDR3 loop: CASSPGTGGTRAREAFF. CDR3 in DNA: TGTGCCAGCAGTCCAGGCACAGGGGGCACTAGGGCTAGAGAAGCTTTCTTT.

The table lists this clonotype with a few counts. The gene calls are TRBV15 and TRBJ2-2, with 8 bases lining up with TRBD2. The length of the CDR3 is 17 residues. Looked up from germline, CDR1 is LNHNV and CDR2 is YYDKDF (reference sequence). The V gene end was trimmed by 2 bases and the J gene end by 1 base; junction bases not matched to a gene: 6. The CDR3 region is CATSRPPGTRNTGELFF. The CDR3 region has the DNA TGTGCCACCAGCAGACCTCCCGGGACTAGGAACACCGGGGAGCTGTTTTTT.

This clonotype was found many times. The chain uses TRBV2 and TRBJ1-2, with TRBD1 as a possible D gene (6 bases). This CDR3 is 15 amino acids long. CDR1 is SNHLY, CDR2 FYNNEI, per germline. The V end was cut by 7 bases, the J end by 7 bases, with 22 bases between. In DNA form, the CDR3 reads TGTGCCAGCACCCCGGGGGCCGAGGGCATATTTGGCTACACCTTC. Residues: CASTPGAEGIFGYTF. Based on the CDR3 plus reference TRBV2 and TRBJ1-2, the full variable domain is EPEVTQTPSHQVTQMGQEVILRCVPISNHLYFYWYRQILGQKVEFLVSFYNNEISEKSEIFDDQFSVERPDGSNFTLKIRSTKLEDSAMYFCASTPGAEGIFGYTFGSGTRLTVV.

This clonotype was counted many times. In DNA, the CDR3 is TGCAGTGCTAGAGATCAGGCTAGCGGGAGTCAGCCAGATACGCAGTATTTT. It specifies CSARDQASGSQPDTQYF. The genes are TRBV20-1 and TRBJ2-3; 10 nucleotides match TRBD2. J was trimmed by 4 bases and V by 0 bases; bases with no gene match: 10. CDR1 is DFQATT, CDR2 SNEGSKA, per germline (reference sequence). The CDR3 is 17 residues long.

Notes on this clonotype: This may stem from a read error, because a much larger clone lies one nucleotide away. This chain joins TRBV7-2 and TRBJ2-3; D may correspond to TRBD1 or TRBD2 (6 bases each). This CDR3 comprises 14 residues. Trimming removed 2 bases at V and 6 bases at J, with 12 bases between. CDR1 and CDR2 (germline): SGHTA, FQGNSA. CDR3 in amino acids: CASSLQEGGDTQYF. The CDR3 nucleotides read TGTGCCAGCAGCTTACAAGAGGGGGGTGATACGCAGTATTTT.

This clonotype was observed many times. The chain is built from TRBV2 and TRBJ2-7; TRBD1 agrees at 8 bases. V dropped 6 bases and J dropped 0; count of bases not matched to a gene: 1. This CDR3 has 13 residues. From germline, CDR1 is SNHLY and CDR2 FYNNEI. The DNA of the CDR3 is TGTGCCAGCAGGGACAGGGTCTCCTACGAGCAGTACTTC. Encoded protein: CASRDRVSYEQYF. Using reference TRBV2 and TRBJ2-7 for the parts outside the CDR3, the full variable domain is EPEVTQTPSHQVTQMGQEVILRCVPISNHLYFYWYRQILGQKVEFLVSFYNNEISEKSEIFDDQFSVERPDGSNFTLKIRSTKLEDSAMYFCASRDRVSYEQYFGPGTRLTVT.

The table lists this clonotype with a few counts. V is TRBV3-1 and J is TRBJ2-3; 10 nucleotides line up with TRBD2. The CDR3 totals 19 residues. Trimming took 0 bases from V and 2 from J; bases not matched to a gene: 11. Germline CDR1 LGHDT, CDR2 YNNKEL (reference sequence). DNA of the CDR3: TGTGCCAGCAGCCAAGATCGTGTGACTAGCGGGCTTGACACAGATACGCAGTATTTT. It is translated as CASSQDRVTSGLDTDTQYF.

This clonotype was counted at least ten times. J is TRBJ1-1 and V is TRBV12-3 or TRBV12-4, with unresolved D. V lost 2 bases, J lost 6 bases, and 7 bases lay in between. The CDR3 contains 12 residues. The CDR3, as DNA: TGTGCCAGCAGTTTACGGGTTCCTGAAGCTTTCTTT. This sequence encodes CASSLRVPEAFF.